The 20 T cell receptor beta chains reported below all come from one sample, sequenced in a study of OX40 agonist ivuxolimab in advanced cancers. Assay: immunoSEQ multiplex PCR; the TCRdb copy retains only in-frame clones and omits some. This table holds approximately 60,000 clones, about 92% found once. The sample consisted of CD4+ or CD8+ T cells sorted from blood, taken in a trial of the OX40 agonist ivuxolimab. The receptors were gathered from an adult with an advanced solid tumor such as melanoma, head and neck, liver or kidney cancer.

The chain employs TRBV6-5 and TRBJ1-1; no reliable D call. With 6 bases removed from V and 3 bases from J, the gap between germline ends came to 14 bases. Looked up from germline, CDR1 is MNHEY and CDR2 is SVGAGI. CDR3 length: 14 residues. CDR3 DNA sequence: TGTGCCAGCAGCTCCCACGGGTCTTACACTGAAGCTTTCTTT. It specifies CASSSHGSYTEAFF.

The chain links TRBV11-2 to TRBJ1-4; a weak D match, TRBD1 (6 bases). CDR3 length: 18 amino acids. V was cut by 1 base and J by 5 bases, with 20 bases left in between. Per germline, CDR1 SGHAT and CDR2 FQNNGV. This chain's CDR3 is CASSLVFLRQARNEKLFF. The CDR3 DNA reads TGTGCCAGCAGCTTAGTTTTCTTGCGACAGGCCCGGAATGAAAAACTGTTTTTT.

The chain uses TRBV5-6 and TRBJ2-5, with 14 bases fitting TRBD2. Germline values: CDR1 SGHDT, CDR2 YYEEEE. This CDR3 has 16 residues. Trimming removed 4 bases from V and 4 bases from J; junction bases left unmatched: 6. CDR3 loop: CASSTGLAGVGETQYF. The DNA of the CDR3 is TGTGCCAGCAGCACGGGACTAGCGGGAGTGGGAGAGACCCAGTACTTC. Full variable domain (rest looked up from reference TRBV5-6 and TRBJ2-5): DAGVTQSPTHLIKTRGQQVTLRCSPKSGHDTVSWYQQALGQGPQFIFQYYEEEERQRGNFPDRFSGHQFPNYSSELNVNALLLGDSALYLCASSTGLAGVGETQYFGPGTRLLVL.

The chain joins TRBV5-1 to TRBJ2-1; 11 nucleotides line up with TRBD2. Per germline, CDR1 SGHRS and CDR2 YFSETQ. Trimming at V came to 4 bases and at J to 12 bases, leaving 6 bases not matched to a gene. The CDR3 runs 13 residues. The CDR3 DNA sequence: TGCGCCAGCAGCCCGTTGCTAGCGGGGGGGCAGTTCTTC. It yields the protein CASSPLLAGGQFF.

The table lists this clone with a count of one. The chain links TRBV6-1 to TRBJ1-1; a weak D match, TRBD1 (5 bases). Trimming took off 2 bases at V and 1 base at J, with 11 bases between the two ends. Germline V gives CDR1 MNHNS, CDR2 SASEGT. The CDR3 consists of 15 residues. The CDR3 loop reads CASSETQARNTEAFF. The DNA of the CDR3 is TGTGCCAGCAGTGAAACACAGGCGCGGAACACTGAAGCTTTCTTT.

The chain recombines TRBV11-3 with TRBJ1-1; perhaps TRBD1 as D (5 bases). Germline CDR1 and CDR2: SGHNT and YENEEA. Trimming left V 3 bases short and J 1 base short, with 6 bases between. There are 13 residues in the CDR3. CDR3 protein: CASSLGTNTEAFF. The CDR3 nucleotides read TGTGCCAGCAGCTTGGGGACGAACACTGAAGCTTTCTTT.

The rearrangement links TRBV28 to TRBJ2-3, with 10 bases fitting TRBD2. CDR3 length equals 17 residues. V was pared by 5 bases and J by 4 bases, with 12 bases of the junction left unmatched. CDR1 is MDHEN, CDR2 SYDVKM, per germline. The chain's CDR3 is CASSTPSSGSFADTQYF. The CDR3 nucleotides read TGTGCCAGCAGTACCCCTTCTAGCGGGAGTTTCGCAGATACGCAGTATTTT.

V gene TRBV7-8 combines with J gene TRBJ2-1; 9 nucleotides align to TRBD1. The V segment lost 1 base and the J segment 5 bases; nucleotides outside the gene matches: 6. This CDR3 has 16 amino acids. Germline V lookup: CDR1 SGHVS, CDR2 FQNEAQ. For the CDR3, the DNA is TGTGCCAGCAGCTTAGGGGAGACAGGGGGGGACAATGAGCAGTTCTTC. Translated: CASSLGETGGDNEQFF.

The CDR3, as DNA: TGTGCCAGCAGCTTTGGGTTAGCATCCTACGAGCAGTACTTC. This gives the protein CASSFGLASYEQYF. This chain joins TRBV11-1 and TRBJ2-7; D is uncertain. Between the trimmed V and J ends, which lost 3 bases and 1 base, there was a span of 10 bases. Germline V gene data show CDR1 as SGHAT and CDR2 as FQDESV (reference sequence). There are 14 residues in the CDR3.

The CDR3 region is CASSDGVAGYNEQFF. CDR3 in DNA: TGCGCCAGCAGTGATGGGGTAGCGGGTTACAATGAGCAGTTCTTC. This chain links TRBV10-1 with TRBJ2-1, with 7 bases matching TRBD2. J lost 4 bases, V lost 3 bases, and 6 bases had no gene match. The CDR3 extends over 15 amino acids. Germline V lookup: CDR1 WNHNN, CDR2 SYGVQD (reference sequence).

The rearrangement links TRBV5-8 to TRBJ1-5; 7 nucleotides match TRBD1. With V trimmed by 4 bases and J by 7 bases, 14 bases remained unmatched. This CDR3 region has 16 residues. CDR1 is SGHTS, CDR2 YDEGEE, per germline. The CDR3 bases are TGTGCCAGCAGCCGCCCTCGGAGGGGGCCTGGACAGCCCCAGCATTTT. As protein: CASSRPRRGPGQPQHF.

The rearrangement uses TRBV19 and TRBJ1-1, with a tentative D call TRBD1 (5 bases). Germline-derived CDR1 and CDR2 are LNHDA and SQIVND (reference sequence). The CDR3 runs to 18 residues. The ends were cut back, 1 base at V and 0 bases at J, with 18 bases in the middle. The CDR3 DNA follows: TGTGCCAGTAGTATAGGGGGACCGGCCCTCTCGGTGAACACTGAAGCTTTCTTT. Translation: CASSIGGPALSVNTEAFF.

The chain recombines TRBV29-1 with TRBJ2-7; a weak D match, TRBD2 (5 bases). Germline V gene data show CDR1 as SQVTM and CDR2 as ANQGSEA. V was cut by 1 base and J by 3 bases, with 19 bases left in between. The CDR3 length is 16 residues. CDR3 bases: TGCAGCGTTGAAGGTAAACCTCAGGAGGAGGTCTACGAGCAGTACTTC. Its translation: CSVEGKPQEEVYEQYF.

The chain carries TRBV30 and TRBJ1-3; the D is unclear. CDR1 GTSNPN and CDR2 SVGIG come from the germline V gene (reference sequence). The V end was cut by 5 bases, the J end by 0 bases, with 11 bases between. The CDR3 length is 14 residues. CDR3 nucleotide sequence: TGTGCCTGGGACCCAAGGAGCTCTGGAAACACCATATATTTT. Translated, it gives CAWDPRSSGNTIYF.

This sequence joins TRBV27 and TRBJ2-1, with 9 bases fitting TRBD2. With 3 bases clipped from V and 2 bases from J, the junction kept 2 bases outside the gene matches. Germline V gene sequence: CDR1 MNHEY, CDR2 SMNVEV (reference sequence). The CDR3 length is 15 residues. The CDR3: CASSLRGGAYNEQFF. In DNA, the CDR3 is TGTGCCAGCAGTTTGCGCGGGGGGGCCTACAATGAGCAGTTCTTC.

The CDR3 loop reads CASLDTGQGFTEAFF. The CDR3 DNA follows: TGTGCCAGCCTGGATACGGGACAGGGGTTTACTGAAGCTTTCTTT. This chain uses TRBV6-1 with TRBJ1-1, with 10 bases that match TRBD1. The CDR3 has 15 amino acids. With V trimmed by 8 bases and J by 5 bases, 11 bases remained unmatched. The germline CDR1 and CDR2 sequences are MNHNS and SASEGT.

The chain couples TRBV6-5 to TRBJ1-6, with 9 positions matching TRBD1. Germline values: CDR1 MNHEY, CDR2 SVGAGI. There are 16 residues in the CDR3. V gave up 2 bases and J gave up 6 bases; unmatched junction bases: 5. The CDR3 DNA is TGTGCCAGCAGTTACCCAACAGGGGGCGGTAATTCACCCCTCCACTTT. The encoded protein is CASSYPTGGGNSPLHF.

The chain combines TRBV4-2 with TRBJ1-4; the D is unclear. Germline CDR1 is LGHNA and CDR2 is YNFKEQ. The CDR3 runs to 12 residues. The V end was cut by 6 bases, the J end by 7 bases, with 9 bases between. Here the CDR3 reads CASRRWGEKLFF. The CDR3 DNA reads as TGTGCCAGCAGGCGGTGGGGTGAAAAACTGTTTTTT.

This sequence joins TRBV14 and TRBJ2-1; D is undetermined. V was clipped by 3 bases and J by 8 bases, with 8 bases between them. This CDR3 comprises 12 residues. Looked up from germline, CDR1 is SGHDN and CDR2 is FVKESK. The CDR3 loop is CASSHAPYEQFF. The CDR3 DNA follows: TGTGCCAGCAGCCATGCACCTTATGAGCAGTTCTTC. Full variable domain (rest looked up from reference TRBV14 and TRBJ2-1): EAGVTQFPSHSVIEKGQTVTLRCDPISGHDNLYWYRRVMGKEIKFLLHFVKESKQDESGMPNNRFLAERTGGTYSTLKVQPAELEDSGVYFCASSHAPYEQFFGPGTRLTVL.

The chain carries TRBV10-1 and TRBJ2-7; 8 positions match TRBD1. This CDR3 has 13 amino acids. The junction had 3 bases not matched to a gene; V was cut back by 4 bases and J by 4 bases. Germline lookup yields CDR1 WNHNN and CDR2 SYGVQD (reference sequence). As DNA, the CDR3 is TGCGCCAGCAGTGCTACAGGGGGGTACGAGCAGTACTTC. Residues: CASSATGGYEQYF.